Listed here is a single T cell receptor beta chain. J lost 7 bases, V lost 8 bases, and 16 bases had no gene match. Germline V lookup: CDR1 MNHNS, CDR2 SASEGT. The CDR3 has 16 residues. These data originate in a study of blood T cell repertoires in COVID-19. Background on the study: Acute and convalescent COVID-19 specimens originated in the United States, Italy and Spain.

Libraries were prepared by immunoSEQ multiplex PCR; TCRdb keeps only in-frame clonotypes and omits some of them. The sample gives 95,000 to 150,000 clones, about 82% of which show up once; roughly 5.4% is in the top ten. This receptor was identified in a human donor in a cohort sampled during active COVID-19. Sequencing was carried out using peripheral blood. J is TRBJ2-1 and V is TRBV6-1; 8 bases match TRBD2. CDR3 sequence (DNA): TGTGCCAGCGGTGGAGCGGGAGAGGCCACGAGTAATGAGCAGTTCTTC. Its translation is CASGGAGEATSNEQFF.